This passage covers 7 T cell receptor beta chains from one sample sequenced in a study of blood T cell repertoires in COVID-19. The data were produced by immunoSEQ multiplex PCR, yet TCRdb's version contains in-frame clones alone and is incomplete. In the table there are some 200,000 clones, about four fifths of which are singletons. The specimen sequenced was PBMCs or T cells enriched from blood (not recorded which). The origin of the receptors is a woman in her thirties or forties with acute COVID-19.

The rearrangement links TRBV6-2 or TRBV6-3 to TRBJ1-5; TRBD1 matches 7 bases. This CDR3 comprises 18 residues. Germline V CDR1 and CDR2: MNHEY, SVGEGT. The V and J ends lost 0 bases and 0 bases, in that order; junction bases with no gene match: 8. This CDR3 reads CASSYSIGDSHSNQPQHF. CDR3 bases: TGTGCCAGCAGTTACTCGATTGGGGACAGTCATAGCAATCAGCCCCAGCATTTT.

The rearrangement uses TRBV6-5 and TRBJ2-2; 8 bases align to TRBD1. V lost 8 bases and J lost 5; bases outside the gene matches: 4. The CDR3 runs 13 residues. CDR1 and CDR2 from the germline V gene are MNHEY and SVGAGI. The CDR3 nucleotides are TGTGCCAGCCAGGGGGCGAGGACCGGGGAGCTGTTTTTT. This sequence encodes CASQGARTGELFF.

The rearrangement links TRBV28 to TRBJ1-5, with 10 bases lining up with TRBD1. The CDR3 is 15 residues long. Per the germline V gene, CDR1 is MDHEN and CDR2 is SYDVKM. Unmatched junction bases numbered 5, after V lost 5 bases and J lost 4 bases. CDR3: CASSNDRGRNQPQHF. The CDR3 coding sequence is TGTGCCAGCAGTAACGACAGGGGGCGGAATCAGCCCCAGCATTTT.

The CDR3 is CASSRIGEGLFF. In nucleotides, the CDR3 is TGCGCCAGCAGCCGAATTGGAGAAGGACTGTTTTTT. This chain connects TRBV4-1 to TRBJ1-4; D unclear. Looked up from germline, CDR1 is MGHRA and CDR2 is YSYEKL. The V gene lost 4 bases and the J gene lost 13 bases, with 13 bases spanning the gap. This CDR3 region has 12 residues.

This chain links TRBV20-1 with TRBJ2-7; D call uncertain. The V gene's germline CDR1 is DFQATT and CDR2 SNEGSKA (reference sequence). The CDR3 loop spans 13 amino acids. Trimming removed 3 bases at V and 4 bases at J, with 13 bases between. CDR3 residues: CSASSGVFYEQYF. DNA for the CDR3: TGCAGTGCTAGTTCGGGTGTATTTTACGAGCAGTACTTC.

The chain carries TRBV4-1 and TRBJ2-7; 8 nucleotides agree with TRBD2. The germline CDR1 and CDR2 sequences are MGHRA and YSYEKL. The CDR3 has 16 residues. V lost 4 bases, J lost 2 bases, and 10 bases stayed unmatched. The CDR3, as DNA: TGCGCCAGCAGCCGGGGGGCGCTAGCGGGTACCTACGAGCAGTACTTC. Translating gives CASSRGALAGTYEQYF.

J is TRBJ1-1 and V is TRBV2; 9 bases are shared with TRBD1. Trimming cost V 6 bases and J 0 bases; bases outside gene matches: 11. The CDR3 consists of 17 residues. Per the germline V gene, CDR1 is SNHLY and CDR2 is FYNNEI. The DNA for the CDR3 is TGTGCCAGCAGACCCCATGGGACAGGGTGGTTGAACACTGAAGCTTTCTTT. Protein product: CASRPHGTGWLNTEAFF.